The clone carrying this T cell receptor (beta chain) appeared once. Germline lookup yields CDR1 SGHDT and CDR2 YYEEEE. V was clipped by 2 bases and J by 0 bases; unmatched bases: 2. The CDR3 consists of 17 residues. This entry is derived from a study of blood T cell repertoires in COVID-19. Across the whole study: Samples representing acute and convalescent COVID-19 were sourced from the United States, Italy and Spain.

While infection was still active, Seattle patients were enrolled and then followed longitudinally. Using immunoSEQ multiplex PCR, the repertoire was profiled, and TCRdb retains in-frame clones only, with some absent. The sample carries 100,000 to 150,000 clones, around 81% recorded once. The sample taken for sequencing was peripheral blood. The chain is built from TRBV5-6 and TRBJ2-1; 13 bases line up with TRBD2. This clonotype originated in a man under 40 with COVID-19, enrolled during active disease. The CDR3 DNA reads as TGTGCCAGCAGCTTACTAGCGGGGGGGAGCTCCTACAATGAGCAGTTCTTC. It encodes CASSLLAGGSSYNEQFF.